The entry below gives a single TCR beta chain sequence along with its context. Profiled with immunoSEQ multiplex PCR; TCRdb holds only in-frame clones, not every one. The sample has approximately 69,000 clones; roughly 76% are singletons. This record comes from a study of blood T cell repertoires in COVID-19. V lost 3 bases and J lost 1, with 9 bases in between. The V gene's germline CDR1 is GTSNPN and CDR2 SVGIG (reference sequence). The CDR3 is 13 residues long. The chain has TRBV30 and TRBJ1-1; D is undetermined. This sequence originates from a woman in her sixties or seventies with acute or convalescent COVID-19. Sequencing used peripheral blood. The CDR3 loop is CAWSSHGNTEAFF. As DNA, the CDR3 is TGTGCCTGGAGCTCGCACGGGAACACTGAAGCTTTCTTT. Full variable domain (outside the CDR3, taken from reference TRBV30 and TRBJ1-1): SQTIHQWPATLVQPVGSPLSLECTVEGTSNPNLYWYRQAAGRGLQLLFYSVGIGQISSEVPQNLSASRPQDRQFILSSKKLLLSDSGFYLCAWSSHGNTEAFFGQGTRLTVV.